This entry features one T cell receptor beta chain sequence. This record comes from a study of blood T cell repertoires in COVID-19. Study-level information: Samples came from the United States, Italy and Spain, spanning acute and convalescent COVID-19. PBMCs, B-cell-depleted T cells, or T cells were the source of the cDNA or gDNA that made up the material.

V lost 4 bases and J lost 5; bases outside the gene matches: 5. The germline CDR1 and CDR2 sequences are SGHRS and YFSETQ. The CDR3 is 13 amino acids. The method was immunoSEQ multiplex PCR; TCRdb's version includes in-frame clones alone and lacks a portion of them. This sample carries about 98,000 clones, roughly 86% of them seen once, and the ten largest clones take over 9%. The chain employs TRBV5-1 and TRBJ1-2, with 7 bases lining up with TRBD1. This receptor was taken from a man in his fifties or sixties with acute or convalescent COVID-19. Material for sequencing was peripheral blood. The DNA for the CDR3 is TGCGCCAGCAGCCCGGACAGGAATTATGGCTACACCTTC. This gives the protein CASSPDRNYGYTF.